Listed here are 3 T cell receptor beta chains from one sample, sequenced in a study of Tregs in tolerant kidney transplant recipients (dated by TCRdb to between 2018 and 2020). Related donors were used in the transplants with nonmyeloablative bone marrow transplantation, and mixed chimerism was transient in the human trials. Preparation of the library involved the immunoSEQ multiplex PCR assay. TCRdb re-hosts the immuneACCESS table, in-frame sequences only. Its copies lack some clones; in the studies checked, an unresolved V gene accounts for under half of them, and the cause for the rest is not known. This sample has 75,000 to 100,000 clones in its table, and over 85% of those were observed once. The leading ten clones occupy under 2% of the sample. This specimen consisted of CD4+ T cells from blood (PBMCs), obtained 12 months after the transplant. These receptors all come from a human patient who received a combined kidney and bone marrow transplant. Because of the transplant, the T cells may be the graft donor's rather than the patient's own.

V and J are TRBV7-2 and TRBJ2-7, with 12 bases lining up with TRBD2. The V gene end was trimmed by 7 bases and the J gene end by 4 bases; junction bases not matched to a gene: 5. The CDR3 is 14 residues long. The germline V gene has CDR1 SGHTA and CDR2 FQGNSA. The DNA of the CDR3 is TGTGCCAGCACCTCGACTAGCGGGAGTTACGAGCAGTACTTC. It specifies CASTSTSGSYEQYF.

The V call is TRBV12-5, the J call TRBJ2-1, with D uncertain. Germline values: CDR1 LGHNT, CDR2 FRNRAP. The CDR3 sequence is 11 residues long. Trimming took off 7 bases at V and 10 bases at J, with 11 bases between the two ends. CDR3: CASASIREQFF. For the CDR3, the DNA is TGTGCTAGTGCTTCCATTAGAGAGCAGTTCTTC.

This clone was detected once. This chain links TRBV4-2 with TRBJ2-6; TRBD1 agrees at 8 bases. Per germline, CDR1 LGHNA and CDR2 YNFKEQ. The J segment lost 2 bases and the V segment lost 4 bases, leaving 7 bases of the junction unmatched. This CDR3 contains 17 residues. The CDR3 DNA reads TGTGCCAGCAGCCCTGACAGGGGAGGCCCTGGGGCCAACGTCCTGACTTTC. Encoded protein: CASSPDRGGPGANVLTF.